This is a list of T cell receptor beta chains from one sample in a study of blood T cell repertoires in COVID-19. Repertoires were generated with immunoSEQ multiplex PCR, while TCRdb's copy carries only in-frame clones and drops some. The sample records 30,000 to 40,000 clones, about 90% being singletons. Sequencing was done on a sample of peripheral blood. Every receptor here comes from a man older than 75 with acute or convalescent COVID-19. Each CDR3 is given with its conserved first and last residue. The D gene is left open where the match is weak. Not all rows give a size; the values are once, few, many and, for expanded clones, a class.

.	TRBV4-1	.	TRBJ1-2	CASSQEAGYGYTF	TGCGCCAGCAGCCAAGAGGCGGGGTATGGCTACACCTTC
.	TRBV7-8	.	TRBJ2-7	CASSLAGPKSSYEQYF	TGTGCCAGCAGCTTGGCGGGGCCAAAGAGCTCCTACGAGCAGTACTTC
.	TRBV27	few	TRBJ1-1	CASSLSISEAFF	TGTGCCAGCAGTTTATCCATTTCTGAAGCTTTCTTT
TRBD1	TRBV9	.	TRBJ1-1	CASRTGPHTEAFF	TGTGCCAGCAGGACAGGGCCGCACACTGAAGCTTTCTTT
.	TRBV5-4	.	TRBJ2-1	CASSRGATYNEQFF	TGTGCCAGCAGTCGGGGGGCCACCTACAATGAGCAGTTCTTC
.	TRBV19	.	TRBJ2-5	CASKGDLGETQYF	TGTGCCAGTAAAGGGGATTTGGGGGAGACCCAGTACTTC
.	TRBV11-2	.	TRBJ2-2	CASVGSRNTGELFF	TGTGCCAGCGTAGGGAGCAGGAACACCGGGGAGCTGTTTTTT
TRBD2	TRBV27	.	TRBJ2-7	CASSSPGLGAYEQYF	TGTGCCAGCAGTAGCCCGGGACTAGGCGCCTACGAGCAGTACTTC
.	TRBV19	.	TRBJ1-4	CASSIGAANEKLFF	TGTGCCAGTAGTATCGGTGCGGCTAATGAAAAACTGTTTTTT
TRBD2	TRBV18	.	TRBJ2-7	CASSPSGRYEQYF	TGTGCCAGCTCACCTAGCGGGCGCTACGAGCAGTACTTC
TRBD1	TRBV6-5	few	TRBJ2-7	CASSRTGGFYEQYF	TGTGCCAGCAGTCGGACAGGGGGCTTCTACGAGCAGTACTTC
.	TRBV18	.	TRBJ2-2	CASSPLDSGTGELFF	TGTGCCAGCTCACCACTCGACAGCGGGACCGGGGAGCTGTTTTTT
.	TRBV3-1/TRBV3-2	.	TRBJ1-2	CASSQDRAGWGYTF	TGTGCCAGCAGCCAAGATCGGGCAGGGTGGGGCTACACCTTC
.	TRBV3-1/TRBV3-2	.	TRBJ2-7	CASNLKSYEQYF	TGTGCCAGCAACCTAAAGTCCTACGAGCAGTACTTC
TRBD1	TRBV12-3/TRBV12-4	.	TRBJ1-5	CASRSTGDQPQHF	TGTGCCAGCAGATCTACAGGGGATCAGCCCCAGCATTTT
.	TRBV7-9	.	TRBJ1-5	CASSLDRVNQPQHF	TGTGCCAGCAGCTTAGACAGGGTCAATCAGCCCCAGCATTTT
TRBD2	TRBV15	.	TRBJ2-3	CATSRAGGGASDTQYF	TGTGCCACCAGCAGAGCTGGCGGGGGGGCCTCAGATACGCAGTATTTT
.	TRBV19	.	TRBJ1-2	CASSISPGVVDGYTF	TGTGCCAGTAGTATAAGTCCAGGGGTAGTGGATGGCTACACCTTC
.	TRBV6-5	.	TRBJ1-2	CATVFSGQDGYTF	TGTGCCACCGTGTTCTCAGGGCAGGATGGCTACACCTTC
TRBD1	TRBV7-6	once	TRBJ1-2	CASSLRQVRGANYGYTF	TGTGCCAGCAGCTTGCGCCAGGTCAGGGGGGCTAACTATGGCTACACCTTC
.	TRBV18	.	TRBJ1-5	CASSSGGRDQPQHF	TGTGCCAGCTCATCCGGGGGGAGGGACCAGCCCCAGCATTTT
TRBD2	TRBV29-1	.	TRBJ2-3	CSYSGDLSTDTQYF	TGCAGCTATAGCGGGGACCTGAGCACAGATACGCAGTATTTT
TRBD2	TRBV5-1	.	TRBJ2-3	CASSSGGADTDTQYF	TGCGCCAGCAGCTCGGGGGGAGCGGACACAGATACGCAGTATTTT